This TCR beta chain appears in the sequencing data of a study of molecular identifiers for immune sequencing clone quantification. Listed TCR primers and previously described methods were used for bulk TCR libraries. TCRdb re-called the PCR reads through MiXCR, storing one row per CDR3 protein. Among around 460,000 distinct CDR3 sequences listed, about a fifth were seen once. In the case of this clonotype: Its antigen is unidentified.

Study conclusions and caveats: Identical TCR molecules can share a barcode, and this sharing could underestimate highly expanded clone sizes.

Trimming took 6 bases from V and 3 from J, leaving 11 bases between them. The CDR3 is 13 residues long. Germline lookup yields CDR1 MNHEY and CDR2 SVGAGI. Libraries used about 18,000 to 1,000,000 sorted naive CD8 T cells and 10%, 30% or 50% RNA input. Sorting captured naive CD8 T cells as CD8+CD4-CCR7+CD45RA+. The sequence was obtained from a human donor in good health. Some libraries in this study had Jurkat cell RNA spiked in. The V call is TRBV6-5, the J call TRBJ1-1; D is perhaps TRBD1 (6 bases). The sequenced sample was naive CD8+ T cells from blood, with Jurkat cell RNA spiked in. Noted subset: FACS-sorted CD8+CD4-CCR7+CD45RA+ naive T cells. Here the CDR3 reads CASSGGPDTEAFF. The CDR3 bases are TGTGCCAGCAGCGGGGGGCCTGACACTGAAGCTTTCTTT.